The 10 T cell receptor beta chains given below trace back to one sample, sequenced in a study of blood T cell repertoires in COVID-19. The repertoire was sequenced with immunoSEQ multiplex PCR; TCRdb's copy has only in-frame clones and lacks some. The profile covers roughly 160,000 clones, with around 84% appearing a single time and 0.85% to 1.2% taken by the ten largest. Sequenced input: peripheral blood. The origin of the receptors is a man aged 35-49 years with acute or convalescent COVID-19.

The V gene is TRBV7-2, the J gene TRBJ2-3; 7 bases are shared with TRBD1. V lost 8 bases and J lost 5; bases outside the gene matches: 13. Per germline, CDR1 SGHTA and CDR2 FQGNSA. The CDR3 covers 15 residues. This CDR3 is CASRDLTGVGDTQYF. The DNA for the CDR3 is TGTGCCAGCCGGGATTTAACAGGGGTAGGAGATACGCAGTATTTT.

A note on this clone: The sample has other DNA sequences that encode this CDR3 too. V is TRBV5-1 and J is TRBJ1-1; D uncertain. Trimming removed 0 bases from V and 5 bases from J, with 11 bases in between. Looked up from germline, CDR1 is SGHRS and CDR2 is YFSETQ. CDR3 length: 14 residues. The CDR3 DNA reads TGCGCCAGCAGCTTGGGTGCAGGAGGGACTGAAGCTTTCTTT. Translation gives CASSLGAGGTEAFF.

The CDR3 loop reads CASSQVSRGRSYNEQFF. The CDR3 DNA follows: TGTGCCAGCAGCCAAGTCTCGCGGGGGAGGAGTTACAATGAGCAGTTCTTC. The genes are TRBV3-1 (or the pseudogene TRBV3-2) and TRBJ2-1; 7 bases agree with TRBD2. Germline V gene lookup returns CDR1 LGHDT and CDR2 YNNKEL (reference sequence). This CDR3 is 17 amino acids long. The ends lost 1 base at V and 4 bases at J; junction bases unmatched: 10.

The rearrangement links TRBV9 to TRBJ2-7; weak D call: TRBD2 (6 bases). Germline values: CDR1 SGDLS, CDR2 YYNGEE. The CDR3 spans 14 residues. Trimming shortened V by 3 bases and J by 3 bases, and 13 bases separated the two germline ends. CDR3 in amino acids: CASSGGLGSYEQYF. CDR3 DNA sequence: TGTGCCAGCAGCGGGGGACTCGGGAGCTACGAGCAGTACTTC. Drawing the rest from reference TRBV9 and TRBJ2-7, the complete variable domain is DSGVTQTPKHLITATGQRVTLRCSPRSGDLSVYWYQQSLDQGLQFLIQYYNGEERAKGNILERFSAQQFPDLHSELNLSSLELGDSALYFCASSGGLGSYEQYFGPGTRLTVT.

The CDR3 is CAWSYWGRGEQYF. CDR3 in DNA: TGTGCCTGGTCATATTGGGGGAGGGGGGAGCAGTACTTC. The V and J genes are TRBV30 and TRBJ2-7; possible D gene TRBD2, 7 bases. V gave up 5 bases and J gave up 7 bases, with 18 bases separating them. Looked up from germline, CDR1 is GTSNPN and CDR2 is SVGIG (reference sequence). CDR3 length: 13 residues.

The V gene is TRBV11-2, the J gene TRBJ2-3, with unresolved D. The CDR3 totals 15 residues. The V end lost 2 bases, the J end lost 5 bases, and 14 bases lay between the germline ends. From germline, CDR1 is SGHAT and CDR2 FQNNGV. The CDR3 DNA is TGTGCCAGCAGCTTACTTGCCAGTACGTTAGATACGCAGTATTTT. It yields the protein CASSLLASTLDTQYF. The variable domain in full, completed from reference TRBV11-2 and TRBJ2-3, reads EAGVAQSPRYKIIEKRQSVAFWCNPISGHATLYWYQQILGQGPKLLIQFQNNGVVDDSQLPKDRFSAERLKGVDSTLKIQPAKLEDSAVYLCASSLLASTLDTQYFGPGTRLTVL.

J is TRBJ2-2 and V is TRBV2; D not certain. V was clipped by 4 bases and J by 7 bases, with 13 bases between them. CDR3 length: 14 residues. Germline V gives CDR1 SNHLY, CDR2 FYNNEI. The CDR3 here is CASSVSQSGGELFF. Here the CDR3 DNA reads TGTGCCAGCAGTGTAAGCCAGTCGGGCGGGGAGCTGTTTTTT.

CDR3 nucleotides: TGTGCCAGCAGCTTAAGTGGAGAGAGTTACTATGGCTACACCTTC. Translation gives CASSLSGESYYGYTF. The chain uses TRBV7-8 and TRBJ1-2; D unclear. Trimming removed 2 bases from V and 3 bases from J, with 13 bases in between. Germline values: CDR1 SGHVS, CDR2 FQNEAQ. The CDR3 covers 15 residues.

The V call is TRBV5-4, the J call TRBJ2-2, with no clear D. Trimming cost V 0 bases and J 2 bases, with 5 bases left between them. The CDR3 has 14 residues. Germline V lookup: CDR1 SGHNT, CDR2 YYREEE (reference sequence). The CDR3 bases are TGTGCCAGCAGCTTGGGGCCTAACACCGGGGAGCTGTTTTTT. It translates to CASSLGPNTGELFF.

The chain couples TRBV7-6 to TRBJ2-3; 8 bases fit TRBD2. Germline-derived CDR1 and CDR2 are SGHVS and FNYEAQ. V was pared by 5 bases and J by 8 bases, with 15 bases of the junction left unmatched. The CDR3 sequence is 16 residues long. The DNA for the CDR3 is TGTGCCAGCAGCCGTACGGGGGGGATCGGTATAGCTACGCAGTATTTT. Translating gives CASSRTGGIGIATQYF. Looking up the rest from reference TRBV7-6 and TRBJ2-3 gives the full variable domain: GAGVSQSPRYKVTKRGQDVALRCDPISGHVSLYWYRQALGQGPEFLTYFNYEAQQDKSGLPNDRFSAERPEGSISTLTIQRTEQRDSAMYRCASSRTGGIGIATQYFGPGTRLTVL.